These 30 T cell receptor beta chains were sequenced from one sample in a study. MiXCR was run by TCRdb on the 5' RACE reads, yielding one entry per CDR3 protein. The sample lists about 62,000 distinct CDR3 sequences; almost 30% were seen once. Sequencing was performed on tumor-infiltrating naive CD4+ T cells sorted from the breast tumor. Sample subset: naive CD4+ T cells, CD4+CD45RA+CD25-. These receptors came from a female donor with breast cancer.

The sample holds a few counts of this clonotype. The chain is built from TRBV12-3 or TRBV12-4 and TRBJ2-1; unclear D gene. Deletions cut 6 bases from V and 1 base from J, with 10 bases between. This CDR3 region has 14 residues. In DNA form, the CDR3 reads TGTGCCAGCAGCCCCACGGATTCCTACAATGAGCAGTTCTTC. Translated: CASSPTDSYNEQFF.

The gene calls are TRBV20-1 and TRBJ2-7; D is possibly TRBD1 (5 bases). The CDR3 loop spans 14 amino acids. CDR1 DFQATT and CDR2 SNEGSKA come from the germline V gene (reference sequence). Between the trimmed V and J ends, which lost 0 bases and 2 bases, there was a span of 11 bases. As DNA, the CDR3 is TGCAGTGCTAGAGATTACAGGCTAGCCTACGAGCAGTACTTC. Its protein is CSARDYRLAYEQYF.

This clonotype was picked up a small number of times. The chain recombines TRBV12-3 or TRBV12-4 with TRBJ1-2; D is perhaps TRBD1 (5 bases). CDR3 length: 12 amino acids. V lost 5 bases and J lost 5, with 9 bases in between. The CDR3 DNA is TGTGCCAGCAGTCTAAGACAGTATGGCTACACCTTC. Its protein product is CASSLRQYGYTF.

In its sample, this clonotype was seen a few times. V is TRBV30 and J is TRBJ1-5; D is undetermined. The CDR3 is 15 amino acids. V was shortened by 1 base and J by 6 bases, with 16 bases between the two germline ends. Germline V CDR1 and CDR2: GTSNPN, SVGIG (reference sequence). The CDR3 sequence is CAWSELSLGGQPQHF. Written as DNA, the CDR3 is TGTGCCTGGAGTGAATTATCCCTAGGAGGTCAGCCCCAGCATTTT.

Judged by abundance, this clonotype is medium-sized (0.01 to 0.1%). The genes are TRBV5-1 and TRBJ1-1; no reliable D call. The germline CDR1 and CDR2 sequences are SGHRS and YFSETQ. This CDR3 spans 13 amino acids. V lost 2 bases and J 5 bases, leaving 10 bases between the germline ends. The CDR3 loop is CASSFNGETEAFF. CDR3 DNA sequence: TGCGCCAGCAGCTTCAATGGGGAGACTGAAGCTTTCTTT.

This clonotype was seen at least ten times. The rearrangement uses TRBV29-1 and TRBJ2-3; maybe TRBD1 (5 bases). This CDR3 spans 13 amino acids. The germline gives CDR1 SQVTM, CDR2 ANQGSEA. The V and J ends lost 5 bases and 2 bases respectively, with 11 bases between them. In DNA, the CDR3 is TGCAGCGTTCCTGACAGATTCACAGATACGCAGTATTTT. Amino acid sequence: CSVPDRFTDTQYF.

The chain has TRBV28 and TRBJ1-2, with 8 positions matching TRBD1. The germline V gene has CDR1 MDHEN and CDR2 SYDVKM. Trimming cost V 8 bases and J 3 bases; bases outside gene matches: 11. This CDR3 is 15 amino acids long. DNA of the CDR3: TGTGCCAGCGAAGGGGCAGGGGGCGCCTACTATGGCTACACCTTC. Protein: CASEGAGGAYYGYTF.

This sequence joins TRBV5-1 and TRBJ2-3; D remains ambiguous. In germline, CDR1 is SGHRS, CDR2 YFSETQ. The V end was cut by 4 bases, the J end by 0 bases, with 12 bases between. The CDR3 length is 15 residues. The CDR3 DNA follows: TGCGCCAGCAGCAAGGGCCAGATTAGCACAGATACGCAGTATTTT. It encodes CASSKGQISTDTQYF.

The rearrangement links TRBV12-3 or TRBV12-4 to TRBJ1-6, with D hard to call. The CDR3 extends over 15 amino acids. V lost 3 bases to trimming and J lost 7 bases, with 13 bases between them. The CDR3 here is CASSFAGMVNSPLHF. The CDR3 bases are TGTGCCAGCAGTTTCGCGGGAATGGTGAATTCACCCCTCCACTTT.

This clonotype was recorded a few times. V is TRBV6-1 and J is TRBJ2-7; 8 bases fit TRBD1. The J call could be wrong; TRBJ2-1 is a better fit for the DNA end. The CDR3 runs 14 residues. Germline lookup yields CDR1 MNHNS and CDR2 SASEGT. The CDR3 region is CASSRTGLRGEQFF. Here the CDR3 DNA reads TGTGCCAGCTCGAGGACAGGGTTGCGGGGCGAGCAGTTCTTC.

This clonotype occurred many times. The chain carries TRBV5-1 and TRBJ2-5; D is perhaps TRBD1 (5 bases). The CDR3 loop spans 12 amino acids. CDR1 and CDR2 (germline): SGHRS, YFSETQ. The ends were cut back, 4 bases at V and 2 bases at J, with 6 bases in the middle. CDR3 sequence (DNA): TGCGCCAGCAGCAGACAGCAAGAGACCCAGTACTTC. Translated, it gives CASSRQQETQYF.

This chain connects TRBV7-6 to TRBJ2-5; 7 bases fit TRBD1. The CDR3 is 16 residues long. Germline CDR1 SGHVS, CDR2 FNYEAQ. The V segment lost 5 bases and the J segment 6 bases; nucleotides outside the gene matches: 15. The CDR3 DNA reads TGTGCCAGCAGCCGGGAATGGACAGGCACCCGTAAGACCCAGTACTTC. Encoded protein: CASSREWTGTRKTQYF.

A few counts support this clonotype. The chain employs TRBV15 and TRBJ1-2, with TRBD1 as a possible D gene (5 bases). The V and J ends lost 0 bases and 8 bases respectively, with 13 bases between them. The CDR3 contains 14 residues. Germline assignment: CDR1 LNHNV and CDR2 YYDKDF (reference sequence). CDR3 nucleotide sequence: TGTGCCACCAGCAGAGATCTCTTTGGGGACGGCTACACCTTC. This gives the protein CATSRDLFGDGYTF.

The gene calls are TRBV29-1 and TRBJ1-3; tentatively, D is TRBD1 (5 bases). This CDR3 has 13 residues. V dropped 0 bases and J dropped 3 bases, with 6 bases sitting between them. CDR1 and CDR2 from the germline V gene are SQVTM and ANQGSEA. This chain's CDR3 is CSVEEGVGNTIYF. The CDR3 region has the DNA TGCAGCGTTGAAGAAGGGGTTGGAAACACCATATATTTT.

There are a few counts of this clonotype. Germline is not matched at one junction end, which may reflect a read error. The chain has TRBV28 and TRBJ2-1; 9 bases match TRBD2. Germline lookup yields CDR1 MDHEN and CDR2 SYDVKM. This CDR3 is 16 amino acids long. DNA of the CDR3: TGTGCCAGCAGTTCCCGAATGGCAGGGGGTATAGCGGGAGCCGGCTTC. This translates into CASSSRMAGGIAGAGF.

This clonotype has only a few counts. The chain employs TRBV7-2 and TRBJ2-3; 9 nucleotides agree with TRBD1. Trimming took 5 bases from V and 10 from J; bases not matched to a gene: 7. The CDR3 runs to 13 residues. Germline V CDR1 and CDR2: SGHTA, FQGNSA. The CDR3 DNA sequence: TGTGCCAGCAGCGCCCGGGACAGGGACTCGCAGTATTTT. Protein sequence: CASSARDRDSQYF.

This clonotype was seen ten or more times. The chain couples TRBV7-2 to TRBJ2-5; 11 nucleotides align to TRBD1. With V trimmed by 1 base and J by 2 bases, 6 bases remained unmatched. The CDR3 runs to 17 residues. Germline values: CDR1 SGHTA, CDR2 FQGNSA. CDR3 in DNA: TGTGCCAGCAGCTTAGTAGGGACAGGGGGGGGGCAAGAGACCCAGTACTTC. Amino acids: CASSLVGTGGGQETQYF.

This clonotype was counted a few times. The chain joins TRBV9 to TRBJ2-6; D remains unclear. CDR1 and CDR2 (germline): SGDLS, YYNGEE. This CDR3 has 16 amino acids. Trimming took off 2 bases at V and 3 bases at J, with 12 bases between the two ends. CDR3 in amino acids: CASSVSANVGANVLTF. CDR3 bases: TGTGCCAGCAGCGTCTCAGCAAACGTTGGGGCCAACGTCCTGACTTTC.

The count of this clonotype is one. V is TRBV20-1 and J is TRBJ1-2; no reliable D call. This CDR3 is 13 amino acids long. With 6 bases removed from V and 2 bases from J, the gap between germline ends came to 13 bases. Germline lookup yields CDR1 DFQATT and CDR2 SNEGSKA (reference sequence). The CDR3 DNA reads as TGCAGTGCCATTCATGGAGCGAACTATGGCTACACCTTC. Amino acid sequence: CSAIHGANYGYTF.

This chain connects TRBV28 to TRBJ2-1, with 9 nucleotides matching TRBD1. The CDR3 sequence is 14 residues long. J was trimmed by 7 bases and V by 6 bases; bases with no gene match: 7. CDR1 and CDR2 (germline): MDHEN, SYDVKM. Here the CDR3 reads CASREGQGRNEQFF. CDR3 nucleotide sequence: TGTGCCAGCAGAGAAGGACAGGGGAGGAATGAGCAGTTCTTC.

This clonotype appeared a few times. This chain links TRBV29-1 with TRBJ1-3, with 7 positions matching TRBD1. The CDR3 has 12 residues. V dropped 7 bases and J dropped 7; count of bases not matched to a gene: 7. From germline, CDR1 is SQVTM and CDR2 ANQGSEA. CDR3 sequence: CSARDSGNTIYF. The CDR3 coding sequence is TGCAGCGCCCGGGACAGCGGGAACACCATATATTTT.

This chain's CDR3 is CASSFDRSTEAFF. CDR3 DNA sequence: TGTGCCAGCAGTTTTGACAGGAGCACTGAAGCTTTCTTT. The V gene is TRBV12-3 or TRBV12-4, the J gene TRBJ1-1; a weak D match, TRBD1 (6 bases). The V end was cut by 3 bases, the J end by 4 bases, with 9 bases between. CDR3 size: 13 residues.

The chain is built from TRBV6-1 and TRBJ1-6, with TRBD1 identical over 7 bases. The CDR3 covers 15 residues. V lost 3 bases, J lost 8 bases, and 7 bases stayed unmatched. Per germline, CDR1 MNHNS and CDR2 SASEGT. CDR3: CASSESGGIHSPLHF. CDR3 nucleotide sequence: TGTGCCAGCAGTGAGTCAGGGGGAATCCATTCACCCCTCCACTTT.

The gene calls are TRBV2 and TRBJ2-2; 8 nucleotides line up with TRBD2. Germline CDR1 SNHLY, CDR2 FYNNEI. The V gene end was trimmed by 1 base and the J gene end by 6 bases; junction bases not matched to a gene: 10. The CDR3 has 17 residues. Here the CDR3 DNA reads TGTGCCAGCAGTGAAGGGCGTCGGTCTAGCGGGCCCGGGGAGCTGTTTTTT. Protein: CASSEGRRSSGPGELFF. Looking up the rest from reference TRBV2 and TRBJ2-2 gives the full variable domain: EPEVTQTPSHQVTQMGQEVILRCVPISNHLYFYWYRQILGQKVEFLVSFYNNEISEKSEIFDDQFSVERPDGSNFTLKIRSTKLEDSAMYFCASSEGRRSSGPGELFFGEGSRLTVL.

V and J are TRBV7-6 and TRBJ2-3; 13 bases map to TRBD2. Trimming took 0 bases from V and 6 from J; bases not matched to a gene: 3. The CDR3 totals 16 residues. Germline V gives CDR1 SGHVS, CDR2 FNYEAQ. The CDR3 reads CASSLARTSGSDTQYF. Written as DNA, the CDR3 is TGTGCCAGCAGCTTAGCCAGGACTAGCGGGAGTGATACGCAGTATTTT.

The chain links TRBV20-1 to TRBJ1-1, with D possibly being TRBD1 (6 bases). Germline CDR1 is DFQATT and CDR2 is SNEGSKA (reference sequence). The CDR3 runs 14 residues. Trimming pared 5 bases from V and 0 bases from J, leaving 13 bases between. The DNA for the CDR3 is TGCAGTGCTCGCCAGGACAGCATGAACACTGAAGCTTTCTTT. Its protein product is CSARQDSMNTEAFF.

The chain couples TRBV4-1 to TRBJ1-2; the D is unclear. Germline CDR1 is MGHRA and CDR2 is YSYEKL. V dropped 3 bases and J dropped 2 bases, with 19 bases sitting between them. The CDR3 extends over 17 amino acids. CDR3 DNA sequence: TGCGCCAGCAGCCACCCCATCAAGGGCACCGTGAACTATGGCTACACCTTC. The encoded protein is CASSHPIKGTVNYGYTF.

The V and J genes are TRBV24-1 and TRBJ2-3; 9 bases fit TRBD1. CDR1 is KGHDR, CDR2 SFDVKD, per germline. This CDR3 is built from 15 residues. V shed 5 bases, J shed 4 bases, and the junction held 6 bases outside the gene matches. CDR3 bases: TGTGCCACCAGTGCGGGACAGGGAAGGTCAGATACGCAGTATTTT. Translated, it gives CATSAGQGRSDTQYF.

The CDR3 protein is CASSHGFKGNQPQHF. The CDR3 DNA sequence: TGTGCCAGCAGCCATGGGTTTAAAGGGAATCAGCCCCAGCATTTT. The chain is built from TRBV4-2 and TRBJ1-5; D unresolved. Trimming took 3 bases from V and 4 from J, leaving 13 bases between them. Germline assignment: CDR1 LGHNA and CDR2 YNFKEQ. The CDR3 totals 15 residues.

The chain couples TRBV20-1 to TRBJ2-4; no reliable D call. The CDR3 is made up of 12 amino acids. The V end lost 3 bases, the J end lost 10 bases, and 13 bases lay between the germline ends. Germline V gene data show CDR1 as DFQATT and CDR2 as SNEGSKA (reference sequence). CDR3 coding DNA: TGCAGTGCTAGCTCGGATCAAGGTATTCAGTACTTC. Translating gives CSASSDQGIQYF.